These T cell receptor beta chains were read from a single sample in a study of blood T cell repertoires in COVID-19. Produced via immunoSEQ multiplex PCR; TCRdb's table is partial and in-frame only. The sample yields 400,000 to 450,000 clones, less than 95% seen once. What was sequenced was PBMCs or T cells enriched from blood (not recorded which). Receptor source: a young man who had recovered from COVID-19. The CDR3 runs from the conserved cysteine through the conserved F or W. A D gene is named only where the DNA matches it firmly. A row's size may be missing; if present it is once, few, many or a size class.

V gene: TRBV7-9
clone size: -
J gene: TRBJ2-7
D gene: -
CDR3 length: 13
CDR3 DNA: TGTGCCAGCAGCCGACGGAGGAGCTACGAGCAGTACTTC
CDR3 protein: CASSRRRSYEQYF

V gene: TRBV14
clone size: -
J gene: TRBJ1-1
D gene: -
CDR3 length: 16
CDR3 DNA: TGTGCCAGCAGCCTTGCCCGTCGTTACATGAACACTGAAGCTTTCTTT
CDR3 protein: CASSLARRYMNTEAFF

V gene: TRBV15
clone size: -
J gene: TRBJ1-1
D gene: -
CDR3 length: 14
CDR3 DNA: TGTGCCACCAGCAGAGAAGGGGGGAACACTGAAGCTTTCTTT
CDR3 protein: CATSREGGNTEAFF

V gene: TRBV5-5
clone size: -
J gene: TRBJ1-5
D gene: TRBD1
CDR3 length: 17
CDR3 DNA: TGTGCCAGCAGCTTGGTTGGGGCAGGGGGGATCAATCAGCCCCAGCATTTT
CDR3 protein: CASSLVGAGGINQPQHF

V gene: TRBV5-4
clone size: -
J gene: TRBJ1-1
D gene: -
CDR3 length: 14
CDR3 DNA: TGTGCCAGCAGCTCAGGGGCTTCGAACACTGAAGCTTTCTTT
CDR3 protein: CASSSGASNTEAFF

V gene: TRBV9
clone size: -
J gene: TRBJ2-2
D gene: TRBD2
CDR3 length: 19
CDR3 DNA: TGTGCCAGCAGCTCCCCTCGGAGGAGCGGGGGACGAAACACCGGGGAGCTGTTTTTT
CDR3 protein: CASSSPRRSGGRNTGELFF

V gene: TRBV4-1
clone size: -
J gene: TRBJ1-3
D gene: TRBD1
CDR3 length: 16
CDR3 DNA: TGCGCCAGCAGCCGTGACAGGGTTAGCTCTGGAAACACCATATATTTT
CDR3 protein: CASSRDRVSSGNTIYF

V gene: TRBV6-1
clone size: -
J gene: TRBJ1-4
D gene: -
CDR3 length: 16
CDR3 DNA: TGTGCCAGCAGTGAAGGCCAGGACTCTCTGCGGGAAAAACTGTTTTTT
CDR3 protein: CASSEGQDSLREKLFF

V gene: TRBV4-2
clone size: -
J gene: TRBJ2-1
D gene: -
CDR3 length: 12
CDR3 DNA: TGTGCCAGCAGCCAATATCGTGATGAGCAGTTCTTC
CDR3 protein: CASSQYRDEQFF

V gene: TRBV3-1/TRBV3-2
clone size: -
J gene: TRBJ1-2
D gene: -
CDR3 length: 14
CDR3 DNA: TGTGCCAGCAGCCAGGGGTCGGGGGACTATGGCTACACCTTC
CDR3 protein: CASSQGSGDYGYTF

V gene: TRBV6-2/TRBV6-3
clone size: -
J gene: TRBJ2-5
D gene: TRBD2
CDR3 length: 13
CDR3 DNA: TGTGCCAGCAGTTACGCGGGAGTGGAGACCCAGTACTTC
CDR3 protein: CASSYAGVETQYF

V gene: TRBV28
clone size: few
J gene: TRBJ1-5
D gene: -
CDR3 length: 14
CDR3 DNA: TGTGCCAGCAGTGGGGGGGGTATGAATCAGCCCCAGCATTTT
CDR3 protein: CASSGGGMNQPQHF

V gene: TRBV4-2
clone size: many
J gene: TRBJ2-5
D gene: TRBD2
CDR3 length: 17
CDR3 DNA: TGTGCCAGCAGCCAAGCTGCTAGCGGGAGGGCCGAGGAGACCCAGTACTTC
CDR3 protein: CASSQAASGRAEETQYF

V gene: TRBV20-1
clone size: -
J gene: TRBJ1-4
D gene: -
CDR3 length: 15
CDR3 DNA: TGCAGTGCTAGTCCGGGGTCGTCGACTAATGAAAAACTGTTTTTT
CDR3 protein: CSASPGSSTNEKLFF

V gene: TRBV27
clone size: once
J gene: TRBJ1-6
D gene: TRBD1
CDR3 length: 16
CDR3 DNA: TGTGCCAGCAGTTACAATACCGGGACAGGGCTCTCACCCCTCCACTTT
CDR3 protein: CASSYNTGTGLSPLHF

V gene: TRBV7-2
clone size: -
J gene: TRBJ2-1
D gene: TRBD1
CDR3 length: 16
CDR3 DNA: TGTGCCAGCAGCTTATTCTGGGACAGGGTGTACAATGAGCAGTTCTTC
CDR3 protein: CASSLFWDRVYNEQFF

V gene: TRBV7-9
clone size: -
J gene: TRBJ1-1
D gene: -
CDR3 length: 11
CDR3 DNA: TGTGCCAGCAGCCCTGAGCTGGAGGCTTTCTTT
CDR3 protein: CASSPELEAFF

V gene: TRBV5-6
clone size: many
J gene: TRBJ1-2
D gene: -
CDR3 length: 14
CDR3 DNA: TGTGCCAGCAGCTTGTGGGGAGTAAGGGAGCGCTACACCTTC
CDR3 protein: CASSLWGVRERYTF

V gene: TRBV19
clone size: -
J gene: TRBJ1-1
D gene: -
CDR3 length: 14
CDR3 DNA: TGTGCCAGTAAGGGGGTAGTCATGAACACTGAAGCTTTCTTT
CDR3 protein: CASKGVVMNTEAFF

V gene: TRBV5-5
clone size: -
J gene: TRBJ1-4
D gene: TRBD1
CDR3 length: 16
CDR3 DNA: TGTGCCAGCAGCTTTAGACAGGGGTCAACTAATGAAAAACTGTTTTTT
CDR3 protein: CASSFRQGSTNEKLFF

V gene: TRBV4-1
clone size: -
J gene: TRBJ1-4
D gene: TRBD1
CDR3 length: 14
CDR3 DNA: TGCGCCAGCAGCCCCAGGACAGGGAATGAAAAACTGTTTTTT
CDR3 protein: CASSPRTGNEKLFF

V gene: TRBV3-1/TRBV3-2
clone size: -
J gene: TRBJ1-2
D gene: -
CDR3 length: 15
CDR3 DNA: TGTGCCAGCAGCCAGTCGCCAGGGGTGCGCTATGGCTACACCTTC
CDR3 protein: CASSQSPGVRYGYTF

V gene: TRBV27
clone size: -
J gene: TRBJ1-6
D gene: -
CDR3 length: 13
CDR3 DNA: TGTGCCAGCAGTCCCTTTCCTAATTCACCCCTCCACTTT
CDR3 protein: CASSPFPNSPLHF

V gene: TRBV5-1
clone size: -
J gene: TRBJ2-7
D gene: -
CDR3 length: 14
CDR3 DNA: TGCGCCAGCAGCTTGGCACCAGGAACCTACGAGCAGTACTTC
CDR3 protein: CASSLAPGTYEQYF

V gene: TRBV9
clone size: -
J gene: TRBJ1-1
D gene: -
CDR3 length: 12
CDR3 DNA: TGTGCCAGCAGCGTCAGCGGCACTGAAGCTTTCTTT
CDR3 protein: CASSVSGTEAFF

V gene: TRBV28
clone size: -
J gene: TRBJ1-6
D gene: TRBD1
CDR3 length: 15
CDR3 DNA: TGTGCCAGCAGTTTGGGACAGGGTTCGGTTTCACCCCTCCACTTT
CDR3 protein: CASSLGQGSVSPLHF

V gene: TRBV6-7
clone size: -
J gene: TRBJ2-7
D gene: TRBD2
CDR3 length: 17
CDR3 DNA: TGTGCCAGCAGTTCCAGACTAGCTTGGAGGAGCTCCTACGAGCAGTACTTC
CDR3 protein: CASSSRLAWRSSYEQYF

V gene: TRBV28
clone size: -
J gene: TRBJ2-1
D gene: -
CDR3 length: 17
CDR3 DNA: TGTGCCAGCAGTTTAACGGGTCAGGGAAACTACTACAATGAGCAGTTCTTC
CDR3 protein: CASSLTGQGNYYNEQFF

V gene: TRBV15
clone size: -
J gene: TRBJ2-5
D gene: -
CDR3 length: 13
CDR3 DNA: TGTGCCACCAGCCAAGAGGCTCAAGAGACCCAGTACTTC
CDR3 protein: CATSQEAQETQYF